Given below is one T cell receptor (beta chain) in context. This clone has just one count. Its antigen remains unidentified. No base quality information exists; no much larger clone differs at one position. The collaborating institutions used their own protocols to collect whole blood in K2EDTA tubes. For TCRbeta analysis, collaborator samples were shipped as frozen whole blood, as isolated PBMCs, or as DNA extracted from either sample type. This entry comes from a study of blood T cell repertoires in COVID-19 (dated by TCRdb to 2020 to 2022). About the investigation overall: Samples from collaborators originated in the United States, Italy and Spain and spanned both the acute and convalescent phases of COVID-19. HLA class I and class II types, where available, came from metadata supplied by the sample provider rather than from assay-based typing. Deeply sampled blood TCRbeta repertoires from subjects exposed to, actively infected with, or recovered from COVID-19 were included in the dataset. The samples were drawn from the first 160 participants of the ongoing ImmuneRACE study and from 950 to 1,500 subjects provided by 6 global collaborators. The repertoires were made available in a free public database intended to serve as a resource for research on the immune response to SARS-CoV-2. The prospective study material was composed of cDNA or gDNA derived from T cells, B-cell-depleted T cells, or PBMCs. A de-identified subject ID, COVID-19 status, age in years and sex were almost always included in the sample metadata. Overall study outcomes, separate from this receptor: Clinical and demographic metadata were provided uncurated, with the amount varying by source and participant.

From the cysteine through the phenylalanine, the CDR3 covers 15 amino acids. This entry keeps only the CDR3 DNA: 45 bases, framed from base 1. Sequences SNHLY (CDR1) and FYNNEI (CDR2) are obtained from the germline V gene. For this chain, trimming is 1 base at the V end and 3 bases at the J end, and the number of junction bases without a gene match is 5. TCRbeta CDR3 regions were amplified from genomic DNA by means of the immunoSEQ Assay, a bias-controlled multiplex PCR. The authors processed their data as follows. Within the assay, amplification of reference gene primers was used to estimate how many nucleated cells each sample contained. To quantify the absolute abundance of each unique TCRbeta CDR3 rearrangement, sequence reads were collapsed and filtered. For each sample, productive Simpson clonality was calculated as the square root of Simpson's diversity index over productive rearrangements. TCRdb provides this immuneACCESS table in a form limited to in-frame rearrangements. Some clones are lacking; in checked studies, under half of them reflect an unresolved V gene, and why the rest are absent is not known. That table furnishes V, J and clone size, whereas the DNA furnished D and trimming. The sample has around 170,000 clones on record, around four fifths of them singletons. The top ten clones comprise roughly 2.9% of the sample.

The source material was peripheral blood. This sequence uses TRBV2 and TRBJ1-2; 7 bases in the middle match TRBD1. The sequence came from a woman between 55 and 75 years old with acute or convalescent COVID-19. For the CDR3, the sequence is CASSEGAGGYYGYTF. Read as DNA, the sequence is TGTGCCAGCAGTGAAGGGGCAGGGGGGTACTATGGCTACACCTTC.